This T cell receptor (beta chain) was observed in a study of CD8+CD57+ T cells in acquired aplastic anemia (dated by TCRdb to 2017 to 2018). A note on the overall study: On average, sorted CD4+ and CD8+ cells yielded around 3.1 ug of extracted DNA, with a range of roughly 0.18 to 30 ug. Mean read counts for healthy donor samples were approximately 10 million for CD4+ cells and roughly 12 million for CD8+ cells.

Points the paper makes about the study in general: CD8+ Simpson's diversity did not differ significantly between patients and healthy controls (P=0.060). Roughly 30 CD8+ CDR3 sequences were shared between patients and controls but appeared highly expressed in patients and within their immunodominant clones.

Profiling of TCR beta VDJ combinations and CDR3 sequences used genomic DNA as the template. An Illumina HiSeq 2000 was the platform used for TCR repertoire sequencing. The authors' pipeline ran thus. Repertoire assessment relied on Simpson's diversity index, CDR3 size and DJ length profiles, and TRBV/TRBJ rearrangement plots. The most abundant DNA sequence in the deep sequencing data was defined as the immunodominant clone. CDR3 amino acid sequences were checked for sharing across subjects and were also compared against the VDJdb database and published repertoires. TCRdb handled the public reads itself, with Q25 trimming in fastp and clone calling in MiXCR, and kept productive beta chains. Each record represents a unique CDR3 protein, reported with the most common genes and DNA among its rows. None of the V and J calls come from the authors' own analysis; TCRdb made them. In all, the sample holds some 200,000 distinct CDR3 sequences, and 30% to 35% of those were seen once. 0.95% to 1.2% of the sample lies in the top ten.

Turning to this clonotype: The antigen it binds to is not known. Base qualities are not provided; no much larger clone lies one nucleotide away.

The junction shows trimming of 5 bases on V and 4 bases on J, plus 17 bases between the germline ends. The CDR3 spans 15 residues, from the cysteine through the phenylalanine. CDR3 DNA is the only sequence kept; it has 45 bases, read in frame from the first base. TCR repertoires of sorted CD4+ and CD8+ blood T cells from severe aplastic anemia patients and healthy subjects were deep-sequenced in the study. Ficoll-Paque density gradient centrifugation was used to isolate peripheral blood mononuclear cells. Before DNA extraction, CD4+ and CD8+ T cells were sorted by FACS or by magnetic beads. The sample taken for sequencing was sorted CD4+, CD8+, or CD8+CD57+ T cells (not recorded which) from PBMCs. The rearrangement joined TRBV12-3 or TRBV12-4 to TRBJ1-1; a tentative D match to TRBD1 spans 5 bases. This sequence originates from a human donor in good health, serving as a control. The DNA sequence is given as TGTGCCAGCAGTCCTAGAACGTCAGGGAGCACTGAAGCTTTCTTT. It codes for CASSPRTSGSTEAFF.